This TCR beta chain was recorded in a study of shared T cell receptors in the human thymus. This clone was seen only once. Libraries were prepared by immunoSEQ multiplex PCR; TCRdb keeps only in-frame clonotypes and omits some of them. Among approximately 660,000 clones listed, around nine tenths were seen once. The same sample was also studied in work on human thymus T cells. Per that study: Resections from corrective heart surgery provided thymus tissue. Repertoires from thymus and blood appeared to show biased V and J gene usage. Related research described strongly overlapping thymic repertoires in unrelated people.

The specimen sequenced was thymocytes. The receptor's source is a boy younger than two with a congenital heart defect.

The CDR3 here is CARGPHSWDRWPGNTGELFF. CDR3 in DNA: TGTGCCAGAGGCCCGCACTCCTGGGACAGGTGGCCAGGAAACACCGGGGAGCTGTTTTTT. V is TRBV28 and J is TRBJ2-2, with 8 bases matching TRBD1. The trim removed 9 bases at V and 2 bases at J, leaving 23 bases unmatched. This CDR3 has 20 amino acids. The germline gives CDR1 MDHEN, CDR2 SYDVKM.